A selection of T cell receptor beta chains follows, all from one sample in a study of blood T cell repertoires in COVID-19. The repertoire was sequenced with immunoSEQ multiplex PCR; TCRdb's copy has only in-frame clones and lacks some. The sample yields about 150,000 clones, roughly nine tenths seen once. The sample consisted of peripheral blood. The receptors shown here come from a middle-aged woman with acute or convalescent COVID-19. Each CDR3 is given with its conserved first and last residue. Size is stated for part of the rows, as once, few or many counts, or as a class when the clone is expanded.

>NA|TRBV19|TRBJ1-2
CASSIAEAGYTF
>NA|TRBV3-1/TRBV3-2|TRBJ1-6
CASSPGQNNSPLHF
>NA|TRBV28|TRBJ2-1
CASSFPRTSGGEQFF
>NA|TRBV6-5|TRBJ2-7
CASSYSMRWQTYEQYF
>NA|TRBV9|TRBJ2-2
CASSANRGPTNTGELFF
>NA|TRBV18|TRBJ1-1
CASGYSGNTEAFF
>NA|TRBV12-3/TRBV12-4|TRBJ2-1
CASSLDRNGFF
>NA|TRBV18|TRBJ2-2
CASSPTTGGAIGELFF
>NA|TRBV24-1|TRBJ2-2
CATSAPAGGFANTGELFF
>NA|TRBV9|TRBJ1-6
CASSVEGQDYNSPLHF
>NA|TRBV19|TRBJ1-2
CASSGDFYGYTF
>NA|TRBV7-2|TRBJ1-1
CASTPTGLNTEAFF
>NA|TRBV5-5|TRBJ2-5
CASSETTSGHQETQYF
>NA|TRBV21-1|TRBJ1-2
CASSTQDRGASYGYTF
>NA|TRBV9|TRBJ2-6
CASSVRTDSPGANVLTF
>NA|TRBV7-3|TRBJ2-3
CASSLRGSGGSTDTQYF
>NA|TRBV6-4|TRBJ2-3
CASSADTSGGHTQYF
>once|TRBV14|TRBJ2-7
CASSVGGRYEQYF
>NA|TRBV7-9|TRBJ1-3
CASHSGNTIYF
>NA|TRBV7-9|TRBJ2-1
CASSLVGRQYNEQFF
>NA|TRBV28|TRBJ2-3
CASSLVGSALVTQYF
>NA|TRBV6-5|TRBJ2-7
CASTRQGATEQYF
>NA|TRBV21-1|TRBJ1-1
CASSKVKGGGTEAFF
>NA|TRBV12-5|TRBJ1-1
CASGFEMNTEAFF
>NA|TRBV6-5|TRBJ2-3
CASSYLGVTDTQYF
>NA|TRBV28|TRBJ2-3
CASSTGGDTDTQYF
>NA|TRBV6-5|TRBJ2-3
CASSYSTGRITDTQYF
>once|TRBV11-1|TRBJ2-3
CASSLVIEVGGTQYF
>NA|TRBV11-3|TRBJ1-1
CASSLPPGQGAFEAFF
>NA|TRBV28|TRBJ2-7
CASGPPGVAMLAYEQYF
>NA|TRBV6-5|TRBJ1-3
CASTMGLSGNTIYF
>NA|TRBV7-9|TRBJ2-4
CASSLGGDRKNIQYF
>NA|TRBV5-1|TRBJ1-1
CASSLSRGLNTEAFF
>NA|TRBV2|TRBJ1-6
CASSEQGARNSPLHF
>NA|TRBV14|TRBJ1-1
CASSLPGGQAFF
>NA|TRBV14|TRBJ1-2
CASSQDRAYGYTF
>NA|TRBV6-5|TRBJ1-1
CASSWDRASTEAFF
>NA|TRBV24-1|TRBJ2-1
CATSEASNSYNEQFF
>NA|TRBV12-3/TRBV12-4|TRBJ2-2
CASNPRGSGELFF
>NA|TRBV24-1|TRBJ2-1
CATSDLQGSYNEQFF
>NA|TRBV3-1/TRBV3-2|TRBJ1-5
CASSQDLGRGNQPQHF
>NA|TRBV30|TRBJ2-1
CAWSDLLSSYNEQFF
>NA|TRBV21-1|TRBJ2-1
CASSTRISSGSVNEQFF
>few|TRBV5-1|TRBJ2-1
CASSSPSSYNEQFF
>NA|TRBV6-5|TRBJ1-6
CASSYSPGRSPLHF
>NA|TRBV19|TRBJ1-6
CASSPGTGGNSPLHF
>NA|TRBV28|TRBJ1-5
CASSPETGGFNQPQHF
>NA|TRBV19|TRBJ1-5
CASSIDRPGGSNQPQHF
>NA|TRBV3-1/TRBV3-2|TRBJ1-2
CASGKGQAHGYTF
>once|TRBV5-6|TRBJ1-5
CASSLAGGSQPQHF
>NA|TRBV28|TRBJ1-1
CASSLLNTEAFF
>NA|TRBV28|TRBJ1-1
CAIGGGFGTEAFF
>NA|TRBV4-1|TRBJ2-5
CASSQGTSAEETQYF
>NA|TRBV3-1/TRBV3-2|TRBJ2-3
CASSHGLGTDTQYF
>NA|TRBV14|TRBJ2-3
CASSLVRGANTDTQYF
>NA|TRBV24-1|TRBJ2-7
CATSPRDRGSSYEQYF
>NA|TRBV11-3|TRBJ2-3
CASSLVKDTQYF
>NA|TRBV4-1|TRBJ1-5
CASSQGSHPNQPQHF
>NA|TRBV6-5|TRBJ1-2
CASSPENVPENGYTF